This T cell receptor beta chain was identified in a study of T cells in Graves' hyperthyroidism and ophthalmopathy. Trimming took 3 bases from V and 4 from J; bases not matched to a gene: 5. Germline CDR1 and CDR2: SGHNT and YENEEA. The CDR3 sequence is 14 residues long. Regions amplified from RNA transcripts were the TCR beta CDR3 regions. The HTBI primer set drove a first-round RT-PCR of the TCR CDR3. TCRdb reprocessed the multiplex PCR reads via MiXCR and lists one record per CDR3 protein. The sample contains roughly 110,000 distinct CDR3 sequences, about 15% of which appear only once. Study-level results: Stable hyperthyroidism was separated from ophthalmopathy by a model based on 13 V-J features.

Diagnoses used clinical symptoms, serum thyroxine and TRAb, thyroid ultrasound and orbital computed tomography. From roughly 10 ml of fresh peripheral blood, PBMCs were isolated. Regarding this clonotype: Its antigen is still unknown.

This clonotype was obtained from a woman aged 50 to 60 with Graves' hyperthyroidism. Source material: blood. J is TRBJ2-5 and V is TRBV11-3; 7 bases agree with TRBD1. The CDR3 region is CASSLGNRGETQYF. CDR3 DNA: TGTGCCAGCAGCTTGGGCAACAGGGGAGAGACCCAGTACTTC.